The 10 T cell receptor beta chains given below trace back to one sample, sequenced in a study of vaccination and CD4 T cells after COVID-19. The Oncomine TCR Beta short-read assay sequenced DNA from cultured CD4+ T cells. In TCRdb, the PCR reads were re-called with MiXCR into one record per CDR3 protein. The sample gives more than 13,000 distinct CDR3 sequences, approximately 50% of which show up once; approximately 4.6% is in the top ten. Treatment reported: roughly 11-day PBMC culture with coronavirus spike peptide pools or control peptides (ViraFEST assay). These receptors' targets are unknown. Sequenced material: CD4+ T cells from blood, cultured in vitro, taken before SARS-CoV-2 vaccination. These receptors were taken from a human donor who had recovered from COVID-19.

The J gene is TRBJ1-5, the V gene TRBV28; TRBD1 matches 9 bases. The junction had 14 bases not matched to a gene; V was cut back by 3 bases and J by 5 bases. Germline V gene lookup returns CDR1 MDHEN and CDR2 SYDVKM. The CDR3 covers 18 residues. As DNA, the CDR3 is TGTGCCAGCAGTTTGACTCCGCGTTCTACAGGGGGCGATCAGCCCCAGCATTTT. It is translated as CASSLTPRSTGGDQPQHF.

This chain uses TRBV10-2 with TRBJ2-3; TRBD2 matches at 8 bases. The junction had 4 bases not matched to a gene; V was cut back by 6 bases and J by 5 bases. The CDR3 covers 13 residues. Germline V CDR1 and CDR2: WSHSY, SAAADI. The CDR3 is CASSSLAVDTQYF. As DNA, the CDR3 is TGCGCCAGCAGCTCACTAGCGGTAGATACGCAGTATTTT.

The V gene is TRBV19, the J gene TRBJ1-1, with D hard to call. Trimming shortened V by 1 base and J by 4 bases, and 1 base separated the two germline ends. The CDR3 is 11 residues long. Looked up from germline, CDR1 is LNHDA and CDR2 is SQIVND (reference sequence). CDR3 protein: CASSIATEAFF. The DNA for the CDR3 is TGTGCCAGTAGTATAGCCACTGAAGCTTTCTTT.

This clonotype turned up a few times. As DNA, the CDR3 is TGTGCCAGCAGCCCGCGGACAGGGACCACTGAAGCTTTCTTT. This encodes CASSPRTGTTEAFF. The gene calls are TRBV11-3 and TRBJ1-1; 8 nucleotides align to TRBD1. Germline-derived CDR1 and CDR2 are SGHNT and YENEEA. V dropped 5 bases and J dropped 4; count of bases not matched to a gene: 6. The CDR3 covers 14 residues.

On this clonotype: At one of its ends the junction is not consistent with the germline gene, which may arise from a read error. V gene TRBV7-9 combines with J gene TRBJ2-5; 11 bases map to TRBD2. Germline V CDR1 and CDR2: SEHNR, FQNEAQ (reference sequence). There are 15 residues in the CDR3. CDR3 bases: TGTGCCAGCAACTTAGCGGGAGGGAATCAAGAGACCCAGTACTTC. Its translation: CASNLAGGNQETQYF.

This clonotype appeared a few times. The chain combines TRBV10-3 with TRBJ1-1, with unresolved D. Germline CDR1 is ENHRY and CDR2 is SYGVKD. V lost 6 bases, J lost 1 base, and 15 bases lay in between. CDR3 length equals 15 residues. The CDR3 reads CAISEKDGRNTEAFF. Here the CDR3 DNA reads TGTGCCATCAGCGAAAAGGATGGGAGGAACACTGAAGCTTTCTTT.

The gene calls are TRBV6-1 and TRBJ1-1; 7 bases agree with TRBD1. The V and J ends lost 8 bases and 0 bases, in that order; junction bases with no gene match: 6. The CDR3 runs to 14 residues. From germline, CDR1 is MNHNS and CDR2 SASEGT. As DNA, the CDR3 is TGTGCCAGCTGTATAGGGACAGTGAACACTGAAGCTTTCTTT. This codes for CASCIGTVNTEAFF.

For the CDR3, the DNA is TGCAGTGCCTCTCAGGGAGATCAGCCCCAGCATTTT. It translates to CSASQGDQPQHF. The rearrangement uses TRBV20-1 and TRBJ1-5; perhaps TRBD1 as D (5 bases). The CDR3 is 12 residues long. V was cut by 6 bases and J by 5 bases, with 11 bases left in between. Germline V gives CDR1 DFQATT, CDR2 SNEGSKA (reference sequence).

The sample holds a few counts of this clonotype. The chain links TRBV24-1 to TRBJ1-6; D is undetermined. V dropped 9 bases and J dropped 4 bases, with 21 bases sitting between them. CDR3 length: 17 residues. Germline CDR1 KGHDR, CDR2 SFDVKD. In DNA, the CDR3 is TGTGCCACCGGGGTCGCCACACCAGCCTCGTATAATTCACCCCTCCACTTT. It yields the protein CATGVATPASYNSPLHF.

CDR3 in amino acids: CASSSTGLEQYF. CDR3 bases: TGTGCCAGTAGCTCGACAGGGTTGGAGCAGTACTTC. This chain joins TRBV19 and TRBJ2-7; 7 bases line up with TRBD1. Germline CDR1 reads LNHDA; CDR2 reads SQIVND (reference sequence). Trimming took 6 bases from V and 7 from J; bases not matched to a gene: 6. The CDR3 contains 12 residues.